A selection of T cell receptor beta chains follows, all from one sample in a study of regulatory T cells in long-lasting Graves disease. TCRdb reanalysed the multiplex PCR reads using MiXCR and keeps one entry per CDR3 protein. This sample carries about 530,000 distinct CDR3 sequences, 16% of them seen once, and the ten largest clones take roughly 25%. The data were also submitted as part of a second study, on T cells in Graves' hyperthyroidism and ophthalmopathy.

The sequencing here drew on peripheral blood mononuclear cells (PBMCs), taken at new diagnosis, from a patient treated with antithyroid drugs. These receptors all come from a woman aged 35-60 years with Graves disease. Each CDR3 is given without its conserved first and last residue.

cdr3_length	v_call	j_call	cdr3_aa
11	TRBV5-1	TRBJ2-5	ASQRSPQETQY
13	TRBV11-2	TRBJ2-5	ASSLGLADPRSQY
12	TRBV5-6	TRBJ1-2	ASTPNSLNYGYT
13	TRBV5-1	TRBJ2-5	ASSRGGSYQETQY
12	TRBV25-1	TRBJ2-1	ASSEWAGNTEQF
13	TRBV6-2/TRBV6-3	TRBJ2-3	ASSDRTGGTDTQY
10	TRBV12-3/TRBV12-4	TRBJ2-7	ASSRTEYEQY
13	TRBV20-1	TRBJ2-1	SARLGLGAYNEQF
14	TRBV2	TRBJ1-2	ASSTGTGGYYYGYT
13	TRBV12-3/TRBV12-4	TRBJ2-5	ASSFSGGTQETQY
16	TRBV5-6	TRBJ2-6	ASGNRLVTVSGANVLT
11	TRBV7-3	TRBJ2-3	ASSHPGEGEWY
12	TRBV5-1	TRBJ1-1	ASSPRVQNTEAF
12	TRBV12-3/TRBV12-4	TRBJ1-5	ASTLGRGNQPQH
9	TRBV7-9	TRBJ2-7	ASSITDKQY
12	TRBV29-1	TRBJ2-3	SVDLAGGLDTQY
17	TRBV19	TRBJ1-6	ASSIVGGRAKSPDSPLH
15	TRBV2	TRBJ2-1	ASSDSMGQGKGNEQF
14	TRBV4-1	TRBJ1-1	ASSQGKGLRDTEAF
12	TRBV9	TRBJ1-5	ASSQTGDNQPQH
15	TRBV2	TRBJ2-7	ASSERLGTSGLYEQY
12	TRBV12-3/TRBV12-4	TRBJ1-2	ASSLQDPNYGYT
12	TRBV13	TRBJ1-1	ASSLTVKNTEAF
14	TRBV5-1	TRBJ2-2	ASRIGTGANTGELF
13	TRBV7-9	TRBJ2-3	ASSPRRGTTDTQY
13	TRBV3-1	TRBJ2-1	ASSLEAGGGDEQF
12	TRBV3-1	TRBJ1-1	ASSTQGLNTEAF
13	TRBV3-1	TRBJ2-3	ASSASSGSADTQY
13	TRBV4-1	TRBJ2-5	ASSQGGLVQETQY
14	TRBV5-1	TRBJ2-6	ASSMDTGAGANVLT
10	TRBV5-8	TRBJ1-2	ASSLWGLGYT
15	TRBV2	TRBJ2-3	ASSPTGRIPNTDTQY
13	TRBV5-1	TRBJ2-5	ASSGSNGPQETQY
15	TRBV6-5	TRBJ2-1	ASSYESGGGVSNEQF
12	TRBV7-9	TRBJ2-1	ASSLDGIIDEQF
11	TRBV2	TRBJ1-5	ASRGYSNQPQH
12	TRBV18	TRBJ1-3	ASSAGISGNTIY